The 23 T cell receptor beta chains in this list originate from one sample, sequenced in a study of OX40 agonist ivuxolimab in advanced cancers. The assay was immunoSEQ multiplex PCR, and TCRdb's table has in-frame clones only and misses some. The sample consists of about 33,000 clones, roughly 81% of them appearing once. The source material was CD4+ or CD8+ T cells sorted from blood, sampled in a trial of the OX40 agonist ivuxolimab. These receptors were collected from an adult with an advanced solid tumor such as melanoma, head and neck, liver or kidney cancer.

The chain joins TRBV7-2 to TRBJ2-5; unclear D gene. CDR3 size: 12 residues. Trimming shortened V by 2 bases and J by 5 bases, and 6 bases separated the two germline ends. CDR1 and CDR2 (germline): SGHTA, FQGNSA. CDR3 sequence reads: CASSLFGETQYF. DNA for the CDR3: TGTGCCAGCAGCTTATTCGGGGAGACCCAGTACTTC.

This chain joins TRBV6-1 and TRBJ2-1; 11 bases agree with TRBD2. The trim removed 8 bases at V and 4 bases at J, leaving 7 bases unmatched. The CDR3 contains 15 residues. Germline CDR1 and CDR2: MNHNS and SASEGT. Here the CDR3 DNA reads TGTGCCAGCGCCGGGACTAGCGGAGTTTACAATGAGCAGTTCTTC. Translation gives CASAGTSGVYNEQFF.

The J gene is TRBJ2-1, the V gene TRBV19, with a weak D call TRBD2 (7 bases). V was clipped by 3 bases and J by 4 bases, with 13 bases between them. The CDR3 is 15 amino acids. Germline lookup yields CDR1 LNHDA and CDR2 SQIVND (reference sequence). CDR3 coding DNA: TGTGCCAGTAGTATTAGGGGGGGGATTTACAATGAGCAGTTCTTC. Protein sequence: CASSIRGGIYNEQFF.

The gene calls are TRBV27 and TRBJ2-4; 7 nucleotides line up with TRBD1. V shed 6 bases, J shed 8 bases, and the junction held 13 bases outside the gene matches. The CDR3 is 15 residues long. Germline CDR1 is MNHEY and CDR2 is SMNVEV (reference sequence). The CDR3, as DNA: TGTGCCAGCAGGACCTCAAGGGGGCTTGCATACATTCAGTACTTC. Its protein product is CASRTSRGLAYIQYF.

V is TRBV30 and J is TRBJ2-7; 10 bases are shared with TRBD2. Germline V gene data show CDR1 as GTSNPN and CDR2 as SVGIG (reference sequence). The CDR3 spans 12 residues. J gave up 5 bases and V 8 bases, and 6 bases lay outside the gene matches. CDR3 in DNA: TGTGCCGGAGCGGGGGGGCTAGACGAGCAGTACTTC. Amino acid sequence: CAGAGGLDEQYF.

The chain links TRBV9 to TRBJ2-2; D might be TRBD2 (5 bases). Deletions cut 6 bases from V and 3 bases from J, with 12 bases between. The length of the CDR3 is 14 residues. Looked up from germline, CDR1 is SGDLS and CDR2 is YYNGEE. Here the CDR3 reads CASTIDYYTGELFF. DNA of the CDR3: TGTGCCAGCACCATCGACTACTACACCGGGGAGCTGTTTTTT.

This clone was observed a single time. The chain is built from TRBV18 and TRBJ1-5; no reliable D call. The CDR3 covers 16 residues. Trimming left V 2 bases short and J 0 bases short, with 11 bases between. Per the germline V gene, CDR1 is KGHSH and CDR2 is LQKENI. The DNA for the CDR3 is TGTGCCAGCTCACCAAGTCTGGGCTATAGCAATCAGCCCCAGCATTTT. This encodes CASSPSLGYSNQPQHF. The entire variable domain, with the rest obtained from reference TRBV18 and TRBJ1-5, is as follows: NAGVMQNPRHLVRRRGQEARLRCSPMKGHSHVYWYRQLPEEGLKFMVYLQKENIIDESGMPKERFSAEFPKEGPSILRIQQVVRGDSAAYFCASSPSLGYSNQPQHFGDGTRLSIL.

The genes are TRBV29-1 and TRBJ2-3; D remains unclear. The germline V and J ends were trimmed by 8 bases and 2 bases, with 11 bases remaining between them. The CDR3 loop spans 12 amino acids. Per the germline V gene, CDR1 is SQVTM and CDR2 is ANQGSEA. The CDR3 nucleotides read TGCAGCTCGGAAAGGTCCACAGATACGCAGTATTTT. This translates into CSSERSTDTQYF.

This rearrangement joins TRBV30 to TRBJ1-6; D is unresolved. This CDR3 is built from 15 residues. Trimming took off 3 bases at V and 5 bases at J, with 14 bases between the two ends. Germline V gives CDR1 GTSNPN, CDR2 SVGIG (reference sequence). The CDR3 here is CAWRASVRDNSPLHF. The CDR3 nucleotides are TGTGCCTGGAGGGCGTCCGTCCGCGATAATTCACCCCTCCACTTT.

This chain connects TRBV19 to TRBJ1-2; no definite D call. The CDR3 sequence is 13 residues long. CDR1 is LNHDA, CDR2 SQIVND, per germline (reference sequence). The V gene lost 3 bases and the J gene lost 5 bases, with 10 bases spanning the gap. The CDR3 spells CASSMWGEYGYTF. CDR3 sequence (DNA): TGTGCCAGTAGTATGTGGGGAGAGTATGGCTACACCTTC.

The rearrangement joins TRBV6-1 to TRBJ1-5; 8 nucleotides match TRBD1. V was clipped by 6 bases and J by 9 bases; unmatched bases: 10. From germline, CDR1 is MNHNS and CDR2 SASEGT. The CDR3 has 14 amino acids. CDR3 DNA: TGTGCCAGCAGGTTAAACAGGGGGTTATCGCCCCAGCATTTT. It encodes CASRLNRGLSPQHF.

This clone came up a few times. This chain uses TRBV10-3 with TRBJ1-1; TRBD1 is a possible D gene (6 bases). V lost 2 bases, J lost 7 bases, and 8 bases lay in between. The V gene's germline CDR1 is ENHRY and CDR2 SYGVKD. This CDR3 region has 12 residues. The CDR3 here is CAISERGDEAFF. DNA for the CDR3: TGTGCCATCAGTGAGAGGGGGGATGAAGCTTTCTTT.

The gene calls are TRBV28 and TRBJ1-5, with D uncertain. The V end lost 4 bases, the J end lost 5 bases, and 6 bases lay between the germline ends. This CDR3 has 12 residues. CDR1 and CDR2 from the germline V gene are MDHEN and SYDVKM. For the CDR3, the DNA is TGTGCCAGCAGTTGGAGTTATCAGCCCCAGCATTTT. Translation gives CASSWSYQPQHF.

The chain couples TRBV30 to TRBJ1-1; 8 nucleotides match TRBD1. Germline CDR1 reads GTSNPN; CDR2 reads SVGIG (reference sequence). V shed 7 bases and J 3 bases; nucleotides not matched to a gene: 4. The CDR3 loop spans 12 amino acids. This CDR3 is CASDREYTEAFF. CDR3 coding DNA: TGTGCCTCGGACAGGGAGTACACTGAAGCTTTCTTT. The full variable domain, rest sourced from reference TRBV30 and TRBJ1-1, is SQTIHQWPATLVQPVGSPLSLECTVEGTSNPNLYWYRQAAGRGLQLLFYSVGIGQISSEVPQNLSASRPQDRQFILSSKKLLLSDSGFYLCASDREYTEAFFGQGTRLTVV.

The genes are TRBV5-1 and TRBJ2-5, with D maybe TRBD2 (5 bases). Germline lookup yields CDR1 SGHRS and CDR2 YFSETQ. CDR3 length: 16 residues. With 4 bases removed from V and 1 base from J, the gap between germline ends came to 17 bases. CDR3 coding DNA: TGCGCCAGCAGCCGCGGACTCCTCGGGGTCCAAGAGACCCAGTACTTC. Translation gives CASSRGLLGVQETQYF.

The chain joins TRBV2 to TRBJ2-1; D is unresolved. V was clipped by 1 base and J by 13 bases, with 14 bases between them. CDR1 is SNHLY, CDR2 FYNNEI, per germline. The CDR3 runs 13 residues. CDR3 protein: CASSEERTKIQFF. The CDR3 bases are TGTGCCAGCAGTGAAGAAAGGACCAAAATCCAGTTCTTC.

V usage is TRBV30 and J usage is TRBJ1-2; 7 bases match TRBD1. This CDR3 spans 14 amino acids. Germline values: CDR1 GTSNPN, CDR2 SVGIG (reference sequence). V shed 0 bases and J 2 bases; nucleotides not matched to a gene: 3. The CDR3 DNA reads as TGTGCCTGGAGTGTAGACAGGGCGAACTATGGCTACACCTTC. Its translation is CAWSVDRANYGYTF.

The CDR3 is CSAIGGGVRNEQFF. In DNA form, the CDR3 reads TGCAGCGCAATAGGGGGGGGAGTAAGAAATGAGCAGTTCTTC. V is TRBV29-1 and J is TRBJ2-1, with a tentative D call TRBD2 (7 bases). Germline V gene data show CDR1 as SQVTM and CDR2 as ANQGSEA. The CDR3 spans 14 residues. Trimming left V 7 bases short and J 7 bases short, with 20 bases between.

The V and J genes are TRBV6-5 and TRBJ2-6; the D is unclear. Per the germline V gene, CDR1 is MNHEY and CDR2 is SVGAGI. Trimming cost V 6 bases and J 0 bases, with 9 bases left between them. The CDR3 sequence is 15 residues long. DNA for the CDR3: TGTGCCAGCAGAAAAAAAGCCTCTGGGGCCAACGTCCTGACTTTC. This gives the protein CASRKKASGANVLTF.

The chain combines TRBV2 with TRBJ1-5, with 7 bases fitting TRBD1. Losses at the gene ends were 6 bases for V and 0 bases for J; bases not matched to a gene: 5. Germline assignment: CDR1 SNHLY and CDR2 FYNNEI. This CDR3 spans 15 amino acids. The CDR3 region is CASSAGQTSNQPQHF. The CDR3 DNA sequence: TGTGCCAGCAGCGCGGGACAGACTAGCAATCAGCCCCAGCATTTT.

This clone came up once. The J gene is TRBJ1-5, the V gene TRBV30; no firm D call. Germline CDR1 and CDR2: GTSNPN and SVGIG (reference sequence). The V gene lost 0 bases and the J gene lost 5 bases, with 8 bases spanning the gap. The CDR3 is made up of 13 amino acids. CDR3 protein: CAWSVGVYQPQHF. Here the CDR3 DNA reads TGTGCCTGGAGTGTAGGTGTTTATCAGCCCCAGCATTTT.

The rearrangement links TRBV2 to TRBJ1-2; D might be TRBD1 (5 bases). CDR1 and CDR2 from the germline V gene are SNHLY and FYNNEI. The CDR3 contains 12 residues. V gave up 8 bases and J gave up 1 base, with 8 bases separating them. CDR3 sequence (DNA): TGTGCCAGCTGGGGACTTAACTATGGCTACACCTTC. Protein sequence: CASWGLNYGYTF.

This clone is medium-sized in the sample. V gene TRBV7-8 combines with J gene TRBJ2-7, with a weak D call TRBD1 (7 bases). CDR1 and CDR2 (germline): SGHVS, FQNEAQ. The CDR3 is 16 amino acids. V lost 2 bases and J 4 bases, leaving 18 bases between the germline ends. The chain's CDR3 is CASSLSRGTEPYEQYF. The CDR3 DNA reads TGTGCCAGCAGCTTATCCCGGGGGACAGAACCTTACGAGCAGTACTTC.